This T cell receptor (beta chain) was identified in a study of cytomegalovirus exposure and HLA in healthy donors. Findings of the study overall: The only immune exposure information that was available was CMV serostatus.

Vbeta (60) and Jbeta (13) primers were used in the PCR. The table came from immunoSEQ multiplex PCR; TCRdb's copy has only in-frame clones and leaves some out. Of approximately 160,000 clones detected, approximately 80% appear once; the ten largest clones hold approximately 2.4%. Germline CDR1 and CDR2: MGHRA and YSYEKL. The CDR3 totals 16 residues. J lost 3 bases, V lost 3 bases, and 9 bases had no gene match. Donors likely had unrecorded immune exposures despite being nominally healthy when sampled. To note about this clone: Its antigen is still unknown.

The gene calls are TRBV4-1 and TRBJ1-2; 8 nucleotides align to TRBD1. Sequenced: PBMCs. The TCR originated in a woman aged 35 to 49 in good health and CMV-seropositive. The CDR3 DNA reads as TGCGCCAGCAGCCACCCCACCGGACAGGGCGACTATGGCTACACCTTC. Protein product: CASSHPTGQGDYGYTF.